Below, one T cell receptor beta chain is given with its context. Its antigen is still unknown. One end of the junction fails to match germline, which may point to a read error. The table came from immunoSEQ multiplex PCR; TCRdb's copy has only in-frame clones and leaves some out. The sample shows about 49,000 clones, approximately 90% of them seen only once. Germline loops: CDR1 SNHLY, CDR2 FYNNEI. This CDR3 spans 15 amino acids. The entry originates in a study of cytomegalovirus exposure and HLA in healthy donors. Overall study: Both the approximately 120 validation repertoires and the 666 first-cohort repertoires used the same platform, as reported by a later analysis. Study-level points and caveats: The tendency of first-cohort TCR clusters to co-occur in the 110 or so validation repertoires emerged from a later analysis.

The sequence derives from a young man in good health and CMV-seronegative. The chain joins TRBV2 to TRBJ2-1; D is perhaps TRBD1 (7 bases). Specimen: PBMCs. CDR3 nucleotide sequence: TGTGCCAGCAGTTTCCGCAGGGGGGTCTACGATGAGCAGTTCTTC. Encoded protein: CASSFRRGVYDEQFF.